Presented here are 13 T cell receptor beta chains from one specimen sequenced in a study of graft-versus-host responses after intestinal transplantation. No antigens are known for them. Profiled with immunoSEQ multiplex PCR; TCRdb holds only in-frame clones, not every one. The sample holds roughly 100,000 clones, more than 75% seen once. Sequencing used unstimulated CD4+ T cells sorted from spleen or lymph node cells, obtained before intestinal transplant. The receptors stem from a human donor who received an intestinal transplant.

This rearrangement joins TRBV30 to TRBJ1-3, with unresolved D. V shed 1 base and J shed 3 bases, with 13 bases lying between them. The length of the CDR3 is 15 residues. Germline loops: CDR1 GTSNPN, CDR2 SVGIG (reference sequence). The CDR3 DNA follows: TGTGCCTGGAGTGGACGGGAAACGGGTGGAAACACCATATATTTT. This translates into CAWSGRETGGNTIYF.

This clone was picked up a small number of times. The V call is TRBV7-9, the J call TRBJ1-2, with D tentatively TRBD1 (5 bases). CDR1 and CDR2 (germline): SEHNR, FQNEAQ (reference sequence). The length of the CDR3 is 13 residues. Trimming stripped 1 base from V and 4 bases from J, with 7 bases between. The CDR3 sequence: CASSLVGAYGYTF. The CDR3 region has the DNA TGTGCCAGCAGCTTAGTAGGGGCCTATGGCTACACCTTC.

The rearrangement uses TRBV2 and TRBJ1-5; the D gene is possibly TRBD1 (5 bases). The germline V gene has CDR1 SNHLY and CDR2 FYNNEI. The CDR3 runs 12 residues. Trimming shortened V by 7 bases and J by 4 bases, and 8 bases separated the two germline ends. The chain's CDR3 is CASTWGNQPQHF. The CDR3 DNA is TGTGCCAGCACATGGGGGAATCAGCCCCAGCATTTT.

The rearrangement joins TRBV5-1 to TRBJ1-4; a weak D match, TRBD1 (6 bases). V shed 3 bases and J shed 7 bases, with 19 bases lying between them. In germline, CDR1 is SGHRS, CDR2 YFSETQ. This CDR3 region has 16 residues. CDR3 sequence reads: CASSSKTGGTGEKLFF. In DNA form, the CDR3 reads TGCGCCAGCAGCTCCAAGACAGGAGGGACGGGTGAAAAACTGTTTTTT.

The chain uses TRBV6-1 and TRBJ1-5, with 10 bases matching TRBD1. V trimming: 10 bases; J trimming: 7 bases; junction bases outside the gene matches: 7. The CDR3 totals 13 residues. Germline-derived CDR1 and CDR2 are MNHNS and SASEGT. The DNA of the CDR3 is TGTGCCACCCGGGACAGGGGCAGCCAGCCCCAGCATTTT. This gives the protein CATRDRGSQPQHF.

The chain joins TRBV5-1 to TRBJ2-5; 10 bases map to TRBD1. The length of the CDR3 is 19 residues. After removal of 0 bases from V and 4 bases from J, the junction contained 15 bases not matched to a gene. In germline, CDR1 is SGHRS, CDR2 YFSETQ. As DNA, the CDR3 is TGCGCCAGCAGCTTGGGTCACCCCAACCGCAGGACAGGGGGAGAGACCCAGTACTTC. Protein product: CASSLGHPNRRTGGETQYF.

This clone was seen only a few times. V usage is TRBV5-1 and J usage is TRBJ2-2; D is unresolved. CDR3 length equals 14 residues. V lost 5 bases, J lost 2 bases, and 10 bases lay in between. CDR1 and CDR2 (germline): SGHRS, YFSETQ. CDR3 nucleotide sequence: TGCGCCAGCAGAGAGTCGGTTAACACCGGGGAGCTGTTTTTT. Protein sequence: CASRESVNTGELFF. The full variable domain, its missing parts supplied by reference TRBV5-1 and TRBJ2-2, is KAGVTQTPRYLIKTRGQQVTLSCSPISGHRSVSWYQQTPGQGLQFLFEYFSETQRNKGNFPGRFSGRQFSNSRSEMNVSTLELGDSALYLCASRESVNTGELFFGEGSRLTVL.

J is TRBJ2-1 and V is TRBV5-1; the match to TRBD2 covers 9 bases. The junction had 13 bases not matched to a gene; V was cut back by 4 bases and J by 8 bases. The CDR3 loop spans 16 amino acids. CDR1 is SGHRS and CDR2 is YFSETQ in the germline V gene. The CDR3 DNA sequence: TGCGCCAGCAGCCCCGACTCCGGGACTAGCCAGGATGAGCAGTTCTTC. Its translation: CASSPDSGTSQDEQFF.

To note about this clone: A junction boundary mismatches the germline segment, possibly from a read error. V and J are TRBV7-9 and TRBJ1-2; 8 bases map to TRBD1. CDR1 SEHNR and CDR2 FQNEAQ come from the germline V gene (reference sequence). CDR3 size: 16 residues. The CDR3 here is CACSLRQGRDLYGYTF. In nucleotides, the CDR3 is TGTGCCTGCAGCTTACGACAGGGGCGAGACCTCTATGGCTACACCTTC.

J is TRBJ2-7 and V is TRBV6-1; D call uncertain. Trimming took off 3 bases at V and 4 bases at J, with 10 bases between the two ends. This CDR3 contains 13 residues. The germline V gene encodes CDR1 MNHNS and CDR2 SASEGT. The CDR3 spells CASSDKSGYEQYF. The CDR3 DNA is TGTGCCAGCAGTGATAAGTCCGGGTACGAGCAGTACTTC.

V is TRBV6-5 and J is TRBJ2-7; TRBD1 matches 7 bases. Unmatched junction bases numbered 8, after V lost 6 bases and J lost 0 bases. This CDR3 has 15 residues. CDR1 and CDR2 from the germline V gene are MNHEY and SVGAGI. CDR3 protein: CASSSRDSNSYEQYF. CDR3 DNA: TGTGCCAGCAGCTCCCGGGACAGCAACTCCTACGAGCAGTACTTC.

The chain is built from TRBV2 and TRBJ2-2; 8 bases agree with TRBD2. The CDR3 length is 15 residues. Trimming took 6 bases from V and 4 from J; bases not matched to a gene: 7. Germline CDR1 reads SNHLY; CDR2 reads FYNNEI. CDR3 sequence (DNA): TGTGCCAGCAGGGCGGGGGGCGCACGCACCGGGGAGCTGTTTTTT. Its protein product is CASRAGGARTGELFF. The full variable domain, rest sourced from reference TRBV2 and TRBJ2-2, is EPEVTQTPSHQVTQMGQEVILRCVPISNHLYFYWYRQILGQKVEFLVSFYNNEISEKSEIFDDQFSVERPDGSNFTLKIRSTKLEDSAMYFCASRAGGARTGELFFGEGSRLTVL.

The rearrangement links TRBV20-1 to TRBJ2-1; D call uncertain. V dropped 7 bases and J dropped 4 bases, with 8 bases sitting between them. CDR1 is DFQATT and CDR2 is SNEGSKA in the germline V gene (reference sequence). The CDR3 spans 11 residues. Written as DNA, the CDR3 is TGCAGTGTTTTTCAGTACAATGAGCAGTTCTTC. Translating gives CSVFQYNEQFF.